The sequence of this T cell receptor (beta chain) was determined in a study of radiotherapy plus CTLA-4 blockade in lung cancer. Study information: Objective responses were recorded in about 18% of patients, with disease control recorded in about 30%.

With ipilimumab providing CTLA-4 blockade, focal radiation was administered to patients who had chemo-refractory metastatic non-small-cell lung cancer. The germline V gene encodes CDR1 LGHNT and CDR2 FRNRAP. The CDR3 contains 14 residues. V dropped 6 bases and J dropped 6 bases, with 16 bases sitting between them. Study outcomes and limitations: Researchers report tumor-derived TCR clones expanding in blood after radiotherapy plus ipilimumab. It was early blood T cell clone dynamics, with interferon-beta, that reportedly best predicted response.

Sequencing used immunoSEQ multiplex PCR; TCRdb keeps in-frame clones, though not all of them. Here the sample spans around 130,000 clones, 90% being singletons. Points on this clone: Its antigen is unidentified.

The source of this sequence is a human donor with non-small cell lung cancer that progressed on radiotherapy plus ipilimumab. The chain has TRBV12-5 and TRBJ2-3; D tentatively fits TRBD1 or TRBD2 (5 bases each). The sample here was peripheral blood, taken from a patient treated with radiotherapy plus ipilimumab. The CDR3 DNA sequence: TGTGCTAGTGGCACCGGGACCTCGTCGGATACGCAGTATTTT. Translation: CASGTGTSSDTQYF. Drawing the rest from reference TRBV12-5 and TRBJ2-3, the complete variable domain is DARVTQTPRHKVTEMGQEVTMRCQPILGHNTVFWYRQTMMQGLELLAYFRNRAPLDDSGMPKDRFSAEMPDATLATLKIQPSEPRDSAVYFCASGTGTSSDTQYFGPGTRLTVL.